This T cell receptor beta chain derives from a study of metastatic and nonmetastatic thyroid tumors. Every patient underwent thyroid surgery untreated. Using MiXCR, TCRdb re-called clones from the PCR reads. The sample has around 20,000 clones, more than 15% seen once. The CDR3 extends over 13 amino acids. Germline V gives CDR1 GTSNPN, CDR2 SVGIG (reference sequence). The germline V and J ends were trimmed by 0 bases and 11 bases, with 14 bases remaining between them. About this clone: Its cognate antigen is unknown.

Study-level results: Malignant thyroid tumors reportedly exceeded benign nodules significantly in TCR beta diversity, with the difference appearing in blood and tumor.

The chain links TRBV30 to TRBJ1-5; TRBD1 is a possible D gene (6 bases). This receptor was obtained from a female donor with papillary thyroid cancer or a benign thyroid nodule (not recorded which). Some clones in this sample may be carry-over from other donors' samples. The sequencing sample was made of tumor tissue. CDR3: CAWSVLGGQSQHF. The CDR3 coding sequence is TGTGCCTGGAGTGTTTTAGGGGGGCAGTCCCAGCATTTT.